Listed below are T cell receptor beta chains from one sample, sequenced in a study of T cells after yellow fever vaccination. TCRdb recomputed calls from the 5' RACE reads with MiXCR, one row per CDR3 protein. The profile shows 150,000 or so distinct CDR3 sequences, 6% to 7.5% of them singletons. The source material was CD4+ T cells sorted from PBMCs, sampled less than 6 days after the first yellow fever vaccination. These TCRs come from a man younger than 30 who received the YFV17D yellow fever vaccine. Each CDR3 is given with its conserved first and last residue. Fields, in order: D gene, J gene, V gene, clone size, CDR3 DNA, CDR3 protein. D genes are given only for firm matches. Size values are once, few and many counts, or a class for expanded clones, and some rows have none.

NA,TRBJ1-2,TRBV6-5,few,TGTGCCAGCTGTACGGTGGCTGGCTATGGCTACACCTTC,CASCTVAGYGYTF
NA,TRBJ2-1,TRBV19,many,TGTGCCAGTGCACAGGGCCACAATGAGCAGTTCTTC,CASAQGHNEQFF
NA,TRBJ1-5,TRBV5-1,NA,TGCGCCAGCAGCTTGGAAGGACTTAGGGGGCCCCAGCATTTT,CASSLEGLRGPQHF
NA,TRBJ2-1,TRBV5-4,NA,TGTGCCAGCAGCTTTATTTCCAGGGATGAGCAGTTCTTC,CASSFISRDEQFF
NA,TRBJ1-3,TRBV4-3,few,TGCGCCAGCAGCCAAGATCAAAGACCCCTGGCTGGAAACACCATATATTTT,CASSQDQRPLAGNTIYF
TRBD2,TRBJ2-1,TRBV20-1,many,TGCAGTGCTAGAGCCGGGGGGGGTTCATACAATGAGCAGTTCTTC,CSARAGGGSYNEQFF
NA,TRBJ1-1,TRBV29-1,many,TGCAGCGTCCAAGGACAGTTGAACACTGAAGCTTTCTTT,CSVQGQLNTEAFF
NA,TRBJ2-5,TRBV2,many,TGTGCCAGCAGTGATGTAGGCCGAGAGACCCAGTACTTC,CASSDVGRETQYF
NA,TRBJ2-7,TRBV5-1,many,TGCGCCAGCAGCGCCACATTCTACGAGCAGTACTTC,CASSATFYEQYF
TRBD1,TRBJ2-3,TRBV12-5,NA,TGTGCTAGTTCGGACAGGGCTTCGACAGATACGCAGTATTTT,CASSDRASTDTQYF
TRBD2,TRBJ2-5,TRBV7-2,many,TGTGCCAGCAGCCCCAGACTAGCGGGGGGCAAAGAGACCCAGTACTTC,CASSPRLAGGKETQYF
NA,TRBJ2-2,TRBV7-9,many,TGTGCCAGCAGCTTTGGGGCGGGGTACGTCACCGGGGAGCTGTTTTTT,CASSFGAGYVTGELFF
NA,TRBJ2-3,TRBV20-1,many,TGCAGTGCCCCCGGGACCCGGTGGGATACGCAGTATTTT,CSAPGTRWDTQYF
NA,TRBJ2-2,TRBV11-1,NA,TGTGCCAGCAGCTTAGCCGGGACCAACACCGGGGCGCTGTTTTTT,CASSLAGTNTGALFF
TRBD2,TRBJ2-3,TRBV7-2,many,TGTGCCAGCAGCACCGGGACTAGCGGGGGTAAAAGCACAGATACGCAGTATTTT,CASSTGTSGGKSTDTQYF
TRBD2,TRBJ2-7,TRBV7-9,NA,TGTGCCAGCAGCTTGGTACTAGCGGGGGGCGCCCTCGAGCAGTACTTC,CASSLVLAGGALEQYF
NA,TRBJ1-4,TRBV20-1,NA,TGCAGTGCTAAGGACCCGAATGAAAAACTGTTTTTT,CSAKDPNEKLFF
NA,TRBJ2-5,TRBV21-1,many,TGTGCCAGCAGCGAGAGGGACCGACTAGAGACCCAGTACTTC,CASSERDRLETQYF
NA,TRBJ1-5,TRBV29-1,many,TGCAGCGTTGGGAGCGGGGGCTCCCAGCCCCAGCATTTT,CSVGSGGSQPQHF
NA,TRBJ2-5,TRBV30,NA,TGTGCCTGGGGGGCCGGGACCGGAGGTGAGACCCAGTACTTC,CAWGAGTGGETQYF
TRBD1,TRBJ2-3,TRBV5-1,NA,TGCGCCAGCAGCTTGGCCGGGACAGGGAGCACAGATACGCAGTATTTT,CASSLAGTGSTDTQYF
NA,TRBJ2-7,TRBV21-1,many,TGTGCCAGCAGCAAATGGCGGTACCGGGACAGGGGTATCTACGAGCAGTACTTC,CASSKWRYRDRGIYEQYF
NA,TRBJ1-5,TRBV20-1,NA,TGCAGTGCTCAAGCCTTTAGCAATCAGCCCCAGCATTTT,CSAQAFSNQPQHF
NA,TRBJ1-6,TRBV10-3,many,TGTGCCATCAGTGAGTCGCGGGGGGGCTCCTATAATTCACCCCTCCACTTT,CAISESRGGSYNSPLHF
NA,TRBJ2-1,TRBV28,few,TGTGCCACCATTGGGGGAAGCTCCTACAATGAGCAGTTCTTC,CATIGGSSYNEQFF
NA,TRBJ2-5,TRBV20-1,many,TGCAGTGCCGACCGGGGGGAGACCCAGTACTTC,CSADRGETQYF
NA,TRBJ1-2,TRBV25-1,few,TGTGCCAGCAGTGGCCACGGGGGCGGGATTGGGTATGGCTACACCTTC,CASSGHGGGIGYGYTF
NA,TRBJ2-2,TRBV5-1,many,TGCGCCAGCAGCCGGACAGCCCGCGGGGAGCTGTTTTTT,CASSRTARGELFF